In its sample, the clone carrying this T cell receptor (beta chain) was seen many times. What it binds is not known. The data derive from a study of T-cell reconstitution after alpha-beta-depleted transplantation in children. This CDR3 comprises 14 residues. Germline values: CDR1 SQVTM, CDR2 ANQGSEA. The V gene end was trimmed by 4 bases and the J gene end by 2 bases; junction bases not matched to a gene: 7. The study's findings and limits: High day-60 TCRbeta diversity in some patients came from surviving recipient T cells and thymic progenitors. Most T-cell counts and diversity one year after the transplant came from T cells that were newly produced. Expanded graft clones numbering several hundred reportedly gave rise to alpha-beta T cells about two months after transplant.

Unique molecular identifiers were incorporated into the prepared TCRbeta library. TCRdb ran MiXCR on the PCR reads and lists one entry per CDR3 protein. The table has more than 400,000 distinct CDR3 sequences, 10% to 12% seen once; the top ten hold 14%. The origin of this receptor is a female patient aged 2-9 years who had a stem cell transplant for aplastic anemia, so the T cells may come from the graft donor. V usage is TRBV29-1 and J usage is TRBJ1-1; 7 bases match TRBD1. Sequenced here: PBMCs, mostly from graft donor cells, sampled 180 days after TCRalphabeta/CD19-depleted stem cell transplant. The CDR3: CSVGPGGSNTEAFF. In DNA form, the CDR3 reads TGCAGCGTTGGGCCAGGGGGTTCTAACACTGAAGCTTTCTTT.